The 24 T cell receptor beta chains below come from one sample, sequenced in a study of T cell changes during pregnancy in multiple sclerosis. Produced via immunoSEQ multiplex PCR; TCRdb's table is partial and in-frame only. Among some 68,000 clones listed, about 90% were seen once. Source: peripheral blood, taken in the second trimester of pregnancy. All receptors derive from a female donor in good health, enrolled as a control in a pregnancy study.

DNA of the CDR3: TGCGCCAGCAGCTTGGATGGGCCCTCATCCTATAATTCACCCCTCCACTTT. Protein product: CASSLDGPSSYNSPLHF. The chain couples TRBV5-1 to TRBJ1-6; D unclear. The germline CDR1 and CDR2 sequences are SGHRS and YFSETQ. The V and J ends lost 0 bases and 1 base respectively, with 11 bases between them. The CDR3 has 17 residues.

The CDR3 here is CASSQGRGSYEQYF. CDR3 DNA: TGCGCCAGCAGCCAAGGCCGGGGATCCTACGAGCAGTACTTC. The rearrangement joins TRBV4-3 to TRBJ2-7, with D tentatively TRBD2 (5 bases). Germline V gene sequence: CDR1 LGHNA, CDR2 YSLEER. Trimming took 1 base from V and 1 from J, leaving 8 bases between them. The CDR3 contains 14 residues.

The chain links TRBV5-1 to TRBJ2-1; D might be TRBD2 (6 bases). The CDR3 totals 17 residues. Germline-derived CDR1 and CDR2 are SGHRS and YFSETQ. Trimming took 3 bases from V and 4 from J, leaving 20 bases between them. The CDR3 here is CASSSRPGTVLYNEQFF. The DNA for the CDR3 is TGCGCCAGCAGCTCCCGTCCCGGGACTGTCTTATACAATGAGCAGTTCTTC.

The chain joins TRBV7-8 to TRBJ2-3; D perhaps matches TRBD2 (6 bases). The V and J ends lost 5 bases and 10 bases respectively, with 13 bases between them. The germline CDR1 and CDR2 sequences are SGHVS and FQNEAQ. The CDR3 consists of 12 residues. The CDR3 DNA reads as TGTGCCAGCAGCCTGGCGGGACCGGCGCAGTATTTT. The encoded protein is CASSLAGPAQYF.

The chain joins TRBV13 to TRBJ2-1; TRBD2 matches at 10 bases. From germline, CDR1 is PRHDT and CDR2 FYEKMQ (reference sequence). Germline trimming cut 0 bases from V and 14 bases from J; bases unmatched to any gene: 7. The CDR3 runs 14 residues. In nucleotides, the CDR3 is TGTGCCAGCAGCTTAGGGACTAGCGGGTGGGTAGAGTTCTTC. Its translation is CASSLGTSGWVEFF. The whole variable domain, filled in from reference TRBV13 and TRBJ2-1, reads AAGVIQSPRHLIKEKRETATLKCYPIPRHDTVYWYQQGPGQDPQFLISFYEKMQSDKGSIPDRFSAQQFSDYHSELNMSSLELGDSALYFCASSLGTSGWVEFFGPGTRLTVL.

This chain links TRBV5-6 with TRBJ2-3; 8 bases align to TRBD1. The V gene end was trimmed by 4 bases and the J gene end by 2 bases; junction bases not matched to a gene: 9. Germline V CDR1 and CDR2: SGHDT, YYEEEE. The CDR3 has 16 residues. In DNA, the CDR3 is TGTGCCAGCAGCAAGGCGACAGGGGAAGACACAGATACGCAGTATTTT. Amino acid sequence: CASSKATGEDTDTQYF.

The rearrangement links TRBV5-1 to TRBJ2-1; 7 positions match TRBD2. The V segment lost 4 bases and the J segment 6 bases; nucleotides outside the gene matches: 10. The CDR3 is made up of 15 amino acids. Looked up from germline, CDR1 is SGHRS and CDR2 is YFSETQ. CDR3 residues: CASSPLADLLNEQFF. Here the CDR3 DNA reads TGCGCCAGCAGCCCGCTAGCGGACCTACTCAATGAGCAGTTCTTC. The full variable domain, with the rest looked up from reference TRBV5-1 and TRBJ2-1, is KAGVTQTPRYLIKTRGQQVTLSCSPISGHRSVSWYQQTPGQGLQFLFEYFSETQRNKGNFPGRFSGRQFSNSRSEMNVSTLELGDSALYLCASSPLADLLNEQFFGPGTRLTVL.

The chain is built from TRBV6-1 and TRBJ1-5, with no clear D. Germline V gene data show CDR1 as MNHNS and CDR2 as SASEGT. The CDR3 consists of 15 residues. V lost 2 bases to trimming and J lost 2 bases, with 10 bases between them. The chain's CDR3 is CASSELRVGNQPQHF. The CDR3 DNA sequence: TGTGCCAGCAGTGAACTCCGGGTTGGCAATCAGCCCCAGCATTTT.

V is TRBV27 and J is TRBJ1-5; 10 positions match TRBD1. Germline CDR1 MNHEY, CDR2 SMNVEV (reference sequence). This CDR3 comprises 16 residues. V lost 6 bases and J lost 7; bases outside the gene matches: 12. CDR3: CASSHGQGEIGQPQHF. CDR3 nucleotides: TGTGCCAGCAGCCACGGACAGGGGGAGATCGGGCAGCCCCAGCATTTT.

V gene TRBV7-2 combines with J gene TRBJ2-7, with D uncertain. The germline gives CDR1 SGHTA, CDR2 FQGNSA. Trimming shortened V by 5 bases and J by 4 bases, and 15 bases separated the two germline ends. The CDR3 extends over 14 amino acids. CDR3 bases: TGTGCCAGCAGCCCGATGACTCGTTTTTACGAGCAGTACTTC. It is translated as CASSPMTRFYEQYF.

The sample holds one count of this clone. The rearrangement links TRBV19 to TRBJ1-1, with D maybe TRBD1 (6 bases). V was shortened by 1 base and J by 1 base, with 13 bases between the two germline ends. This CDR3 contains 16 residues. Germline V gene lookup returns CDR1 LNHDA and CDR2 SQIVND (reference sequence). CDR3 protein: CASSIAFEGGNTEAFF. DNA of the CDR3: TGTGCCAGTAGTATAGCGTTCGAAGGGGGGAACACTGAAGCTTTCTTT.

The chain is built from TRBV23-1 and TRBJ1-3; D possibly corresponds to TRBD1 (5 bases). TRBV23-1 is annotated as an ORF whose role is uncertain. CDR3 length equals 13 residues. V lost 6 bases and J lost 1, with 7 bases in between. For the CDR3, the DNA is TGCGCCAGCAGCAGGGTATCTGGAAACACCATATATTTT. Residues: CASSRVSGNTIYF.

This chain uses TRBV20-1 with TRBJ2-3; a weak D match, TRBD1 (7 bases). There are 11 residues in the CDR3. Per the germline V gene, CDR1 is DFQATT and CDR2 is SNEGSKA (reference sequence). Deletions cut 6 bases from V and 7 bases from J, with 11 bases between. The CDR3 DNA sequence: TGCAGTGCCCCAGGGGGGAATACGCAGTATTTT. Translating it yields CSAPGGNTQYF.

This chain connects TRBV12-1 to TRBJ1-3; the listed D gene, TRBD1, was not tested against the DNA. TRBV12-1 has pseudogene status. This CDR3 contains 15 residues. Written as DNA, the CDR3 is TGTGCCAGCAGCTATAACAGGGGGCATGGAAACACCATATATTTT. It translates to CASSYNRGHGNTIYF.

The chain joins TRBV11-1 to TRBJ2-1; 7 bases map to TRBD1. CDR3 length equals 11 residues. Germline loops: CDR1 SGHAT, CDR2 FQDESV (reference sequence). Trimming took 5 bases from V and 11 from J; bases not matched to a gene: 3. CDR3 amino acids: CASSRDSQQFF. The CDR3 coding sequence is TGTGCCAGCAGCCGGGACAGCCAGCAGTTCTTC.

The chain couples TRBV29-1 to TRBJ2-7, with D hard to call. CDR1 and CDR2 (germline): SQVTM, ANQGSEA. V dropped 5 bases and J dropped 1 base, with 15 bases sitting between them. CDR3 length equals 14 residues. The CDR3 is CSVSEDTASYEQYF. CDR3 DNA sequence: TGCAGCGTTTCTGAAGACACCGCGTCCTACGAGCAGTACTTC.

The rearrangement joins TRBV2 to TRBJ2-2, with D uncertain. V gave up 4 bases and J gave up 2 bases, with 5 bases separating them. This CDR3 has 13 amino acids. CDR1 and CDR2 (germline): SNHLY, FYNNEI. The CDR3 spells CASSVQNTGELFF. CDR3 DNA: TGTGCCAGCAGTGTCCAAAACACCGGGGAGCTGTTTTTT.

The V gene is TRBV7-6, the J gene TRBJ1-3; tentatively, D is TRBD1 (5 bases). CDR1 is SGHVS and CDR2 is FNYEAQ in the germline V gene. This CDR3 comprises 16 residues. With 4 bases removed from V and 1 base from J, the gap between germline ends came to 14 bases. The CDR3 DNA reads TGTGCCAGCAGCTCTAACCGCGGGACTTCTGGAAACACCATATATTTT. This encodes CASSSNRGTSGNTIYF.

The DNA of the CDR3 is TGCGCCAGCAGCTTTACTACCGTAGGGTATAGGGAGGTTGCCGGGGAGCTGTTTTTT. It specifies CASSFTTVGYREVAGELFF. J is TRBJ2-2 and V is TRBV5-1, with D possibly matching TRBD2 (6 bases). Germline CDR1 and CDR2: SGHRS and YFSETQ. The CDR3 totals 19 residues. V was pared by 2 bases and J by 6 bases, with 26 bases between.

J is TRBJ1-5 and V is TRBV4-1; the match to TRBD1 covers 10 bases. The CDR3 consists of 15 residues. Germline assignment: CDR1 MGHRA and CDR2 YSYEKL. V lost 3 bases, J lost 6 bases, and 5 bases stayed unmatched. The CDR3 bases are TGCGCCAGCAGCCATAGACAGGGGGCAGGTCAGCCCCAGCATTTT. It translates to CASSHRQGAGQPQHF.

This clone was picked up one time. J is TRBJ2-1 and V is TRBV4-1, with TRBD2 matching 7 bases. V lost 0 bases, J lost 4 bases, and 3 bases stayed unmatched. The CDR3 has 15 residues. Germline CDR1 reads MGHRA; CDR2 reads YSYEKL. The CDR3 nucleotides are TGCGCCAGCAGCCAAGACGCGGGAGCGTACAATGAGCAGTTCTTC. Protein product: CASSQDAGAYNEQFF.

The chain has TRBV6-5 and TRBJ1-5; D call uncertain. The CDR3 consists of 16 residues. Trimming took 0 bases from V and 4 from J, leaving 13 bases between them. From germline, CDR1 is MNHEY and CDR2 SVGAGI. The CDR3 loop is CASSYSNPGGNQPQHF. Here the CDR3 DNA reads TGTGCCAGCAGTTACTCAAACCCCGGCGGGAATCAGCCCCAGCATTTT.

In DNA form, the CDR3 reads TGTGCCAGCAGCGTAGAGTTCGGTAGAAGCACTGAAGCTTTCTTT. Its protein product is CASSVEFGRSTEAFF. The chain links TRBV9 to TRBJ1-1; D is unclear. Germline-derived CDR1 and CDR2 are SGDLS and YYNGEE. This CDR3 comprises 15 residues. V lost 0 bases and J 4 bases, leaving 13 bases between the germline ends.

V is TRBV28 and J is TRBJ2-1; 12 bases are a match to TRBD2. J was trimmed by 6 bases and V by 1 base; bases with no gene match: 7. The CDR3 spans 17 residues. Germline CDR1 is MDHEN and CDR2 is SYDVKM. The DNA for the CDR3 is TGTGCCAGCAGTTTATTGGCTAGCGGGAGGGAGCCCAATGAGCAGTTCTTC. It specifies CASSLLASGREPNEQFF.